The 27 T cell receptor beta chains reported below all come from one sample, sequenced in a study of siplizumab effects on memory and regulatory T cells. Using immunoSEQ multiplex PCR, the repertoire was profiled, and TCRdb retains in-frame clones only, with some absent. The repertoire holds 100,000 or so clones, with more than 85% as singletons. The specimen sequenced was CD4+ T cells sorted from blood. The receptors originated from a human donor in good health.

This chain links TRBV19 with TRBJ2-2; no definite D call. V dropped 7 bases and J dropped 0 bases, with 12 bases sitting between them. The germline CDR1 and CDR2 sequences are LNHDA and SQIVND (reference sequence). The CDR3 length is 15 residues. This chain's CDR3 is CASNGWHSNTGELFF. For the CDR3, the DNA is TGTGCCAGTAACGGATGGCATTCGAACACCGGGGAGCTGTTTTTT. Supplemented by reference TRBV19 and TRBJ2-2, the full variable domain reads DGGITQSPKYLFRKEGQNVTLSCEQNLNHDAMYWYRQDPGQGLRLIYYSQIVNDFQKGDIAEGYSVSREKKESFPLTVTSAQKNPTAFYLCASNGWHSNTGELFFGEGSRLTVL.

The V gene is TRBV6-1, the J gene TRBJ1-2, with D possibly matching TRBD1 (5 bases). Trimming stripped 4 bases from V and 1 base from J, with 10 bases between. CDR1 and CDR2 from the germline V gene are MNHNS and SASEGT. This CDR3 has 14 amino acids. CDR3 loop: CASSAGGGNYGYTF. The CDR3 DNA is TGTGCCAGCAGTGCGGGGGGGGGTAACTATGGCTACACCTTC.

The rearrangement uses TRBV7-6 and TRBJ2-5, with D possibly being TRBD1 (5 bases). CDR1 is SGHVS and CDR2 is FNYEAQ in the germline V gene. This CDR3 is built from 14 residues. The V end lost 1 base, the J end lost 11 bases, and 17 bases lay between the germline ends. This chain's CDR3 is CASSLGTYETKQYF. The CDR3 DNA sequence: TGTGCCAGCAGCTTAGGGACATACGAAACGAAGCAGTACTTC.

This clone was detected once. This chain links TRBV10-1 with TRBJ1-4; D is ambiguous. Germline V gene data show CDR1 as WNHNN and CDR2 as SYGVQD (reference sequence). The CDR3 has 17 residues. Deletions cut 4 bases from V and 0 bases from J, with 15 bases between. The CDR3 region is CASSVEADLTTNEKLFF. As DNA, the CDR3 is TGCGCCAGCAGTGTAGAGGCAGACTTGACAACTAATGAAAAACTGTTTTTT.

The chain recombines TRBV6-6 with TRBJ2-2; D unclear. Trimming stripped 0 bases from V and 4 bases from J, with 3 bases between. This CDR3 spans 13 amino acids. The germline V gene encodes CDR1 MNHNY and CDR2 SVGAGI (reference sequence). CDR3 amino acids: CASSYSSTGELFF. The DNA for the CDR3 is TGTGCCAGCAGTTACTCAAGCACCGGGGAGCTGTTTTTT.

CDR3: CASTPGGGDTQYF. CDR3 nucleotide sequence: TGTGCCAGCACCCCGGGTGGGGGAGATACGCAGTATTTT. V is TRBV5-4 and J is TRBJ2-3; possibly TRBD1 or TRBD2 for D (5 bases each). Per germline, CDR1 SGHNT and CDR2 YYREEE (reference sequence). This CDR3 comprises 13 residues. Trimming removed 6 bases from V and 5 bases from J, with 13 bases in between.

The gene calls are TRBV5-6 and TRBJ2-1; 8 nucleotides match TRBD2. The junction had 8 bases not matched to a gene; V was cut back by 4 bases and J by 5 bases. This CDR3 has 15 residues. Germline V gives CDR1 SGHDT, CDR2 YYEEEE. CDR3 in amino acids: CASSTRLALNNEQFF. DNA of the CDR3: TGTGCCAGCAGCACTAGACTAGCGCTGAACAATGAGCAGTTCTTC.

This chain connects TRBV5-1 to TRBJ2-5; D gene unclear. CDR3 length equals 14 residues. Between the trimmed V and J ends, which lost 4 bases and 4 bases, there was a span of 14 bases. The germline gives CDR1 SGHRS, CDR2 YFSETQ. CDR3 region: CASSPNGWGETQYF. The CDR3 DNA reads as TGCGCCAGCAGCCCTAACGGCTGGGGAGAGACCCAGTACTTC.

The chain carries TRBV7-9 and TRBJ2-7; no reliable D call. Germline lookup yields CDR1 SEHNR and CDR2 FQNEAQ (reference sequence). V dropped 4 bases and J dropped 3 bases, with 16 bases sitting between them. This CDR3 region has 15 residues. CDR3: CASSSGLASFYEQYF. The CDR3 DNA reads as TGTGCCAGCAGCTCAGGCTTGGCTAGTTTCTACGAGCAGTACTTC.

The chain has TRBV27 and TRBJ1-2, with D perhaps TRBD1 (6 bases). V lost 0 bases and J 4 bases, leaving 9 bases between the germline ends. CDR3 length: 14 amino acids. The V gene's germline CDR1 is MNHEY and CDR2 SMNVEV (reference sequence). Here the CDR3 reads CASSLSQGTYGYTF. CDR3 DNA sequence: TGTGCCAGCAGTTTATCTCAGGGGACCTATGGCTACACCTTC.

The rearrangement joins TRBV2 to TRBJ1-4; 7 bases agree with TRBD1. CDR3 length equals 15 residues. Germline lookup yields CDR1 SNHLY and CDR2 FYNNEI. After removal of 7 bases from V and 5 bases from J, the junction contained 10 bases not matched to a gene. The CDR3 sequence is CASTQQGRVNEKLFF. For the CDR3, the DNA is TGTGCCAGCACCCAACAGGGGAGGGTAAATGAAAAACTGTTTTTT.

The chain links TRBV11-2 to TRBJ1-2; 8 positions agree with TRBD1. Germline values: CDR1 SGHAT, CDR2 FQNNGV. CDR3 length equals 13 residues. V gave up 5 bases and J gave up 4 bases; unmatched junction bases: 3. CDR3 amino acids: CASSPDRGYGYTF. The CDR3 DNA reads as TGTGCCAGCAGCCCAGACAGGGGCTATGGCTACACCTTC.

The J gene is TRBJ1-1, the V gene TRBV7-2; D unclear. The CDR3 is made up of 13 amino acids. Germline V gene sequence: CDR1 SGHTA, CDR2 FQGNSA. V shed 2 bases and J shed 5 bases, with 9 bases lying between them. The CDR3 sequence: CASSLNLPTEAFF. Here the CDR3 DNA reads TGTGCCAGCAGCTTAAATTTGCCAACTGAAGCTTTCTTT.

This rearrangement joins TRBV7-3 to TRBJ2-1, with D perhaps matching TRBD2 (6 bases). V lost 0 bases, J lost 4 bases, and 13 bases lay in between. The CDR3 runs 16 residues. Per the germline V gene, CDR1 is SGHTA and CDR2 is FQGTGA. The CDR3 sequence: CASSLTGGSGYNEQFF. The DNA for the CDR3 is TGTGCCAGCAGCTTAACGGGGGGTAGCGGTTACAATGAGCAGTTCTTC.

The rearrangement joins TRBV7-2 to TRBJ2-5, with 9 bases lining up with TRBD2. Germline lookup yields CDR1 SGHTA and CDR2 FQGNSA. The V segment lost 5 bases and the J segment 2 bases; nucleotides outside the gene matches: 9. This CDR3 is 16 amino acids long. As DNA, the CDR3 is TGTGCCAGCAGCCCCGCGGCGGGGGGGACTCAAGAGACCCAGTACTTC. This sequence encodes CASSPAAGGTQETQYF.

The CDR3 DNA is TGTGCCAGCTTCGGCTACTCCTACGAGCAGTACTTC. Translation gives CASFGYSYEQYF. The genes are TRBV6-1 and TRBJ2-7; no firm D call. With 8 bases removed from V and 0 bases from J, the gap between germline ends came to 8 bases. Germline loops: CDR1 MNHNS, CDR2 SASEGT. This CDR3 has 12 amino acids.

This chain uses TRBV6-5 with TRBJ2-7; D not certain. The V gene lost 4 bases and the J gene lost 3 bases, with 10 bases spanning the gap. The CDR3 has 13 residues. The germline V gene has CDR1 MNHEY and CDR2 SVGAGI. The CDR3 is CASSLDGFYEQYF. The DNA for the CDR3 is TGTGCCAGCAGTTTGGACGGATTCTACGAGCAGTACTTC.

The rearrangement links TRBV30 to TRBJ1-5; D unclear. This CDR3 is built from 12 residues. Trimming stripped 2 bases from V and 4 bases from J, with 6 bases between. The germline CDR1 and CDR2 sequences are GTSNPN and SVGIG (reference sequence). Written as DNA, the CDR3 is TGTGCCTGGAGTACAGCTAATCAGCCCCAGCATTTT. Its translation: CAWSTANQPQHF.

The rearrangement uses TRBV7-8 and TRBJ1-2; the D gene is possibly TRBD1 (6 bases). The germline gives CDR1 SGHVS, CDR2 FQNEAQ. Trimming took 4 bases from V and 8 from J, leaving 26 bases between them. This CDR3 has 17 amino acids. The CDR3 region is CASSSQNLGGVTGGYTF. CDR3 DNA: TGTGCCAGCAGCTCCCAAAATTTGGGGGGCGTGACTGGGGGCTACACCTTC.

The chain links TRBV23-1 to TRBJ2-2; 7 bases are a match to TRBD1. TRBV23-1 is classed as an ORF, of uncertain function. The CDR3 consists of 15 residues. V shed 10 bases, J shed 0 bases, and the junction held 8 bases outside the gene matches. CDR3 sequence reads: CANTTTGTNTGELFF. The CDR3 DNA is TGCGCCAACACAACGACAGGGACGAACACCGGGGAGCTGTTTTTT.

The chain joins TRBV5-1 to TRBJ2-5, with a tentative D call TRBD2 (6 bases). The V gene's germline CDR1 is SGHRS and CDR2 YFSETQ. Trimming left V 0 bases short and J 2 bases short, with 11 bases between. The CDR3 consists of 15 residues. CDR3 DNA sequence: TGCGCCAGCAGCTTGGCGGTGGGAGGACAAGAGACCCAGTACTTC. It encodes CASSLAVGGQETQYF.

The chain has TRBV28 and TRBJ1-1, with 8 bases matching TRBD1. The CDR3 is made up of 12 amino acids. Per germline, CDR1 MDHEN and CDR2 SYDVKM. J lost 11 bases, V lost 2 bases, and 4 bases had no gene match. CDR3: CASSLGQGGAFF. In nucleotides, the CDR3 is TGTGCCAGCAGTTTAGGACAGGGTGGGGCTTTCTTT.

This chain uses TRBV19 with TRBJ1-3; possible D gene TRBD1, 5 bases. The CDR3 sequence is 15 residues long. CDR1 LNHDA and CDR2 SQIVND come from the germline V gene (reference sequence). Deletions cut 4 bases from V and 4 bases from J, with 14 bases between. The CDR3 loop reads CASSNAGTSGNTIYF. The CDR3 DNA sequence: TGTGCCAGTAGTAACGCCGGGACGTCCGGAAACACCATATATTTT.

The rearrangement uses TRBV10-1 and TRBJ2-3; no reliable D call. Trimming removed 3 bases at V and 2 bases at J, with 6 bases between. CDR1 is WNHNN and CDR2 is SYGVQD in the germline V gene (reference sequence). The CDR3 extends over 13 amino acids. In nucleotides, the CDR3 is TGCGCCAGCAGTGAAGACTTCACAGATACGCAGTATTTT. This codes for CASSEDFTDTQYF.

The rearrangement joins TRBV11-2 to TRBJ2-7; TRBD2 agrees at 7 bases. V lost 4 bases and J lost 3; bases outside the gene matches: 9. This CDR3 has 15 amino acids. Germline V gene data show CDR1 as SGHAT and CDR2 as FQNNGV. The CDR3 coding sequence is TGTGCCAGCAGCTCCACGGGGGGAACGGGCTACGAGCAGTACTTC. Translation gives CASSSTGGTGYEQYF.

The chain combines TRBV6-1 with TRBJ1-3; D is undetermined. The CDR3 is made up of 15 amino acids. Trimming removed 6 bases from V and 3 bases from J, with 15 bases in between. Germline CDR1 MNHNS, CDR2 SASEGT. CDR3 nucleotide sequence: TGTGCCAGCAGCGGCGGGGTAGGGCGTGGAAACACCATATATTTT. Translating gives CASSGGVGRGNTIYF.

The chain carries TRBV30 and TRBJ1-2, with 8 bases matching TRBD1. CDR3 size: 13 residues. Germline V gives CDR1 GTSNPN, CDR2 SVGIG (reference sequence). With 6 bases clipped from V and 4 bases from J, the junction kept 7 bases outside the gene matches. CDR3 in amino acids: CACPTGAGYGYTF. CDR3 nucleotides: TGTGCCTGTCCGACAGGGGCCGGCTATGGCTACACCTTC.